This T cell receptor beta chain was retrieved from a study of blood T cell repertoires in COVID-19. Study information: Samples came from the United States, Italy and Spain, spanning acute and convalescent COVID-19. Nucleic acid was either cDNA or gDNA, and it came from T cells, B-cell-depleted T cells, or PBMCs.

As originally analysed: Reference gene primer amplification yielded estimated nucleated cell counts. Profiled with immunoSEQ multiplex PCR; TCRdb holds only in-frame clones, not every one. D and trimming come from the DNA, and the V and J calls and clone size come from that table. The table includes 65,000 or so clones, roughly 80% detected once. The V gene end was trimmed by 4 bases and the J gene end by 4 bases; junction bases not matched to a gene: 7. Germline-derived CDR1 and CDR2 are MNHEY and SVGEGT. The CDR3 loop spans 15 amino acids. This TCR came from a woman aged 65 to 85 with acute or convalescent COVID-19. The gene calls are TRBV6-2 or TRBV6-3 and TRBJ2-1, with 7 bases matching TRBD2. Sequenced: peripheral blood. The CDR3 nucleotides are TGTGCCAGCAGTTCGCGCGGCGGGGGATACAATGAGCAGTTCTTC. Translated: CASSSRGGGYNEQFF.